This T cell receptor (beta chain) was recovered during a study of blood T cell repertoires in COVID-19. Study overall: Acute and convalescent COVID-19 samples came from the United States, Italy and Spain. T cells, B-cell-depleted T cells, or PBMCs supplied cDNA or gDNA.

Trimming cost V 0 bases and J 3 bases; bases outside gene matches: 13. Germline CDR1 SGHTS, CDR2 YDEGEE. The CDR3 spans 19 residues. Sequenced by immunoSEQ multiplex PCR; TCRdb stores in-frame clones only, minus some. This sample has 200,000 to 250,000 clones, with around three quarters found just once. The TCR was taken from a woman in her seventies with acute or convalescent COVID-19. The V and J genes are TRBV5-8 and TRBJ2-1; 9 nucleotides match TRBD1. The sequencing input was peripheral blood. The CDR3 reads CASSLDRGRGGGRYNEQFF. In DNA form, the CDR3 reads TGTGCCAGCAGCTTGGACAGGGGGCGCGGCGGGGGCCGCTACAATGAGCAGTTCTTC.